The clone carrying this T cell receptor beta chain was seen many times. The data originate from a study of T cells in Graves' hyperthyroidism and ophthalmopathy. Germline assignment: CDR1 MDHEN and CDR2 SYDVKM. The CDR3 is 16 amino acids. V dropped 5 bases and J dropped 0 bases, with 17 bases sitting between them. RNA transcripts were the template for amplifying TCR beta CDR3 regions. A first-round RT-PCR of the TCR CDR3 used the HTBI primer set. TCRdb redid the calling of the multiplex PCR reads with MiXCR, one entry per CDR3 protein. The sample has about 700,000 distinct CDR3 sequences; around 15% are singletons.

What was sequenced was blood. The sequence derives from a woman aged 18-30 years with Graves' hyperthyroidism. This chain uses TRBV28 with TRBJ2-7; tentatively, D is TRBD2 (6 bases). The CDR3 is CASSTLGTPSSYEQYF. CDR3 coding DNA: TGTGCCAGCAGTACCCTTGGGACTCCGAGCTCCTACGAGCAGTACTTC. The full variable domain, completed using reference TRBV28 and TRBJ2-7, is DVKVTQSSRYLVKRTGEKVFLECVQDMDHENMFWYRQDPGLGLRLIYFSYDVKMKEKGDIPEGYSVSREKKERFSLILESASTNQTSMYLCASSTLGTPSSYEQYFGPGTRLTVT.